Shown below are 17 T cell receptor beta chains from a single sample sequenced in a study of blood T cells in healthy people across ages (dated by TCRdb to the mid-2010s). Libraries were made using 5' RACE. The sample was run on an Illumina HiSeq 2500. The second PCR ran for about 6 to 11 cycles and used a J-beta primer mix along with a sample-barcoded 5' primer. TCRdb took the public reads, trimmed them with fastp at Q25, ran MiXCR for clone calling and kept in-frame beta chains. Entries that share a CDR3 protein sequence are merged under the most common genes and DNA. This sample gives 600,000 to 1,000,000 distinct CDR3 sequences in total; approximately 25% of them show up just once. 3% to 4.5% of the sample rests with the top ten. These same records also appear under a second study, on T cells of mothers and their children.

Sequencing used blood. All receptors derive from a boy aged 5-17 years in good health.

The J gene is TRBJ1-4, the V gene TRBV7-9; no clear D gene. V gave up 7 bases and J gave up 4 bases, with 10 bases separating them. This CDR3 spans 13 amino acids. The germline CDR1 and CDR2 sequences are SEHNR and FQNEAQ (reference sequence). CDR3 loop: CASMSGRNEKLFF. Written as DNA, the CDR3 is TGTGCCAGCATGTCAGGACGTAATGAAAAACTGTTTTTT.

This chain joins TRBV7-2 and TRBJ2-5, with TRBD1 matching over 9 bases. The CDR3 is 15 amino acids. V was clipped by 5 bases and J by 4 bases; unmatched bases: 8. Germline V gives CDR1 SGHTA, CDR2 FQGNSA. The CDR3 reads CASSRGQGGRETQYF. DNA of the CDR3: TGTGCCAGCAGCCGGGGACAGGGCGGGAGAGAGACCCAGTACTTC.

In this sample, this clonotype turned up a few times. V is TRBV15 and J is TRBJ2-1; 8 bases fit TRBD2. Germline CDR1 reads LNHNV; CDR2 reads YYDKDF (reference sequence). Trimming removed 0 bases from V and 7 bases from J; junction bases left unmatched: 11. CDR3 length: 17 residues. The CDR3 sequence is CATSREPALAGGNEQFF. In DNA, the CDR3 is TGTGCCACCAGCAGAGAGCCCGCGCTAGCGGGCGGGAATGAGCAGTTCTTC.

This clonotype was seen a few times. The chain carries TRBV12-3 or TRBV12-4 and TRBJ2-5, with 7 bases aligning to TRBD1. This CDR3 has 16 amino acids. The junction had 10 bases not matched to a gene; V was cut back by 5 bases and J by 1 base. The DNA for the CDR3 is TGTGCCAGCAGTGGGAAAGGGACAGCTCCCCAAGAGACCCAGTACTTC. Protein: CASSGKGTAPQETQYF.

The chain employs TRBV6-7 and TRBJ2-1; 9 bases are shared with TRBD1. Judging by the DNA end, TRBJ2-7 fits better; the J call may be wrong. TRBV6-7 is classed as an ORF, of uncertain function. This CDR3 has 15 residues. The CDR3 bases are TGTGCCAGCAGCCCTCCCCGGACAGGGGTGGACGAGCAGTACTTC. It codes for CASSPPRTGVDEQYF.

V usage is TRBV4-2 and J usage is TRBJ1-2; D is ambiguous. The V and J ends lost 5 bases and 4 bases respectively, with 5 bases between them. The CDR3 covers 11 residues. CDR1 and CDR2 (germline): LGHNA, YNFKEQ. CDR3 sequence: CASSGIYGYTF. The CDR3 DNA is TGTGCCAGCAGCGGAATCTATGGCTACACCTTC.

The rearrangement joins TRBV7-9 to TRBJ2-7; possibly TRBD1 for D (6 bases). V lost 5 bases and J 3 bases, leaving 11 bases between the germline ends. Germline loops: CDR1 SEHNR, CDR2 FQNEAQ (reference sequence). CDR3 length: 13 amino acids. Written as DNA, the CDR3 is TGTGCCAGCAGCCCGGAACAGGGCTACGAGCAGTACTTC. This codes for CASSPEQGYEQYF.

The J gene is TRBJ2-5, the V gene TRBV13; 10 nucleotides agree with TRBD1. The DNA matches TRBJ2-7 better at its end, which makes the J call doubtful. The CDR3 runs to 19 residues. From germline, CDR1 is PRHDT and CDR2 FYEKMQ (reference sequence). The CDR3 loop is CASSLVGQGVPQSSYEQYF. As DNA, the CDR3 is TGTGCCAGCAGCTTAGTTGGACAGGGGGTACCTCAAAGCTCCTACGAGCAGTACTTC.

This clonotype occurred a few times. The chain employs TRBV27 and TRBJ1-2; the D gene is possibly TRBD1 (5 bases). This CDR3 is built from 12 residues. Germline V gene lookup returns CDR1 MNHEY and CDR2 SMNVEV (reference sequence). V was shortened by 6 bases and J by 8 bases, with 13 bases between the two germline ends. The CDR3 loop is CASRRQQDGYTF. CDR3 sequence (DNA): TGTGCCAGCAGGAGACAGCAGGACGGCTACACCTTC.

The V and J genes are TRBV28 and TRBJ2-1; 8 bases agree with TRBD2. The J call is uncertain, as TRBJ2-7 better fits the DNA end. The CDR3 totals 19 residues. Looked up from germline, CDR1 is MDHEN and CDR2 is SYDVKM. CDR3 in amino acids: CASSLSTGEGLVNSYEQYF. The CDR3 nucleotides read TGTGCCAGCAGTTTATCTACCGGGGAGGGACTAGTAAATTCCTACGAGCAGTACTTC.

This clonotype was recorded a few times. The chain is built from TRBV7-8 and TRBJ1-4, with D possibly being TRBD1 (6 bases). Trimming took off 2 bases at V and 8 bases at J, with 18 bases between the two ends. Germline V gives CDR1 SGHVS, CDR2 FQNEAQ. CDR3 length: 16 residues. CDR3 bases: TGTGCCAGCAGCTTAATATGGGACACGAAGGGGGAAAAACTGTTTTTT. This sequence encodes CASSLIWDTKGEKLFF.

The chain uses TRBV4-2 and TRBJ2-5; 11 positions agree with TRBD2. The end of the DNA fits TRBJ2-7 better, so the J call may be wrong. Germline loops: CDR1 LGHNA, CDR2 YNFKEQ. The CDR3 consists of 18 residues. CDR3 residues: CASSPPPGLAEGSHEQYF. DNA for the CDR3: TGTGCCAGCAGCCCTCCTCCGGGACTAGCGGAAGGGAGCCACGAGCAGTACTTC.

This clonotype was recorded a few times. The V call is TRBV20-1, the J call TRBJ2-1; TRBD2 agrees at 7 bases. The closer fit of TRBJ2-7 to the DNA end suggests the J call may be wrong. Germline V gene sequence: CDR1 DFQATT, CDR2 SNEGSKA (reference sequence). The CDR3 has 15 amino acids. CDR3 region: CSASASGVSSYEQYF. DNA of the CDR3: TGCAGTGCTAGCGCCAGCGGGGTGAGCTCCTACGAGCAGTACTTC.

This clonotype was found a few times. Relative to the germline gene, one junction end is altered; a read error may explain this. The V and J genes are TRBV4-1 and TRBJ2-1; D possibly corresponds to TRBD2 (7 bases). The CDR3 has 17 amino acids. The V gene's germline CDR1 is MGHRA and CDR2 YSYEKL. The CDR3 sequence is CASSQEGGGPGYNEQFF. CDR3 DNA: TGTGCCAGCAGCCAAGAGGGGGGAGGGCCTGGTTACAATGAGCAGTTCTTC.

This clonotype has a handful of counts. The J gene is TRBJ2-3, the V gene TRBV4-3; TRBD2 aligns across 7 bases. The germline V gene has CDR1 LGHNA and CDR2 YSLEER. Trimming cost V 2 bases and J 3 bases; bases outside gene matches: 2. The CDR3 has 14 amino acids. The DNA of the CDR3 is TGCGCCAGCAGCCAAAGGCGGGGGACAGATACGCAGTATTTT. It codes for CASSQRRGTDTQYF.

The V call is TRBV6-6, the J call TRBJ2-5; 8 nucleotides line up with TRBD1. The DNA matches TRBJ2-7 better at its end, which makes the J call doubtful. Germline CDR1 reads MNHNY; CDR2 reads SVGAGI (reference sequence). The CDR3 sequence is 14 residues long. CDR3 in amino acids: CASRPRGQAYEQYF. CDR3 DNA: TGTGCCAGCAGGCCGAGGGGACAGGCCTACGAGCAGTACTTC.

The rearrangement links TRBV25-1 to TRBJ2-5, with D perhaps being TRBD1 or TRBD2 (5 bases each). V gave up 4 bases and J gave up 4 bases, with 13 bases separating them. CDR1 is MGHDK and CDR2 is SYGVNS in the germline V gene. The CDR3 is 14 amino acids. CDR3 sequence reads: CASSAGPRGETQYF. The CDR3 nucleotides read TGTGCCAGCAGTGCCGGGCCGAGGGGAGAGACCCAGTACTTC. The full variable domain, rest sourced from reference TRBV25-1 and TRBJ2-5, is EADIYQTPRYLVIGTGKKITLECSQTMGHDKMYWYQQDPGMELHLIHYSYGVNSTEKGDLSSESTVSRIRTEHFPLTLESARPSHTSQYLCASSAGPRGETQYFGPGTRLLVL.